These 25 T cell receptor beta chains share one sample of origin, sequenced in a study of Graves' ophthalmopathy and Graves' hyperthyroidism. For repertoire sequencing, the TCR beta CDR3 regions were amplified from RNA transcripts. In the first round, RT-PCR was carried out with HTBI primers, and a multiplex PCR formed the second round. TCRdb reanalysed the multiplex PCR reads using MiXCR and keeps one entry per CDR3 protein. In the table there are hundreds of thousands of distinct CDR3 sequences, about 20% of which are singletons. The specimen sequenced was peripheral blood. The receptors derive from a woman between 18 and 30 years old with stable Graves' hyperthyroidism. Some clones in this sample may be carry-over from other donors' samples.

This clonotype turned up a few times. CDR3 residues: CAISESARANYGYTF. The CDR3 DNA reads as TGTGCCATCAGTGAGTCAGCGAGGGCTAACTATGGCTACACCTTC. V gene TRBV10-3 combines with J gene TRBJ1-2; no reliable D call. Trimming removed 0 bases at V and 0 bases at J, with 8 bases between. Germline CDR1 and CDR2: ENHRY and SYGVKD. The CDR3 is 15 residues long.

This clonotype has at least ten counts. The V gene is TRBV15, the J gene TRBJ2-4; 9 nucleotides match TRBD1. Unmatched junction bases numbered 5, after V lost 5 bases and J lost 3 bases. The CDR3 runs to 15 residues. CDR1 and CDR2 from the germline V gene are LNHNV and YYDKDF (reference sequence). The CDR3 spells CATSQLTGGKNIQYF. The CDR3 coding sequence is TGTGCCACCAGCCAACTGACAGGGGGCAAAAACATTCAGTACTTC. The entire variable domain, with the rest obtained from reference TRBV15 and TRBJ2-4, is as follows: DAMVIQNPRYQVTQFGKPVTLSCSQTLNHNVMYWYQQKSSQAPKLLFHYYDKDFNNEADTPDNFQSRRPNTSFCFLDIRSPGLGDTAMYLCATSQLTGGKNIQYFGAGTRLSVL.

The chain recombines TRBV24-1 with TRBJ1-2, with D unresolved. The CDR3 has 12 residues. V was pared by 2 bases and J by 8 bases, with 8 bases between. Germline V gene lookup returns CDR1 KGHDR and CDR2 SFDVKD. CDR3 sequence (DNA): TGTGCCACCAGTGATTATGTTTGGGGCTACACCTTC. Amino acids: CATSDYVWGYTF.

This clonotype was seen ten or more times. The rearrangement links TRBV27 to TRBJ1-5; 11 bases agree with TRBD1. The CDR3 spans 16 residues. CDR1 is MNHEY and CDR2 is SMNVEV in the germline V gene (reference sequence). Losses at the gene ends were 4 bases for V and 3 bases for J; bases not matched to a gene: 5. In nucleotides, the CDR3 is TGTGCCAGCAGTTCCGGGACAGGGGGGCCCAATCAGCCCCAGCATTTT. Amino acids: CASSSGTGGPNQPQHF.

The chain employs TRBV20-1 and TRBJ2-5; no firm D call. Germline assignment: CDR1 DFQATT and CDR2 SNEGSKA (reference sequence). The CDR3 runs to 11 residues. Between the trimmed V and J ends, which lost 3 bases and 5 bases, there was a span of 7 bases. The CDR3 DNA follows: TGCAGTGCTAGTAGCCAGGAGACCCAGTACTTC. This encodes CSASSQETQYF.

The chain employs TRBV6-2 or TRBV6-3 and TRBJ1-2; TRBD1 aligns across 11 bases. J gave up 6 bases and V 5 bases, and 5 bases lay outside the gene matches. The CDR3 contains 14 residues. The germline V gene has CDR1 MNHEY and CDR2 SVGEGT. As DNA, the CDR3 is TGTGCCAGCAGTGGGACAGGGGGTTCCCATGGCTACACCTTC. The encoded protein is CASSGTGGSHGYTF.

This clonotype was recorded only once. The chain recombines TRBV11-2 with TRBJ1-2; 7 nucleotides agree with TRBD1. Unmatched junction bases numbered 5, after V lost 4 bases and J lost 6 bases. CDR3 length: 13 amino acids. Germline CDR1 is SGHAT and CDR2 is FQNNGV. This chain's CDR3 is CASSSYRGDGYTF. CDR3 bases: TGTGCCAGCAGCTCCTACAGGGGAGATGGCTACACCTTC. The full variable domain, with the rest looked up from reference TRBV11-2 and TRBJ1-2, is EAGVAQSPRYKIIEKRQSVAFWCNPISGHATLYWYQQILGQGPKLLIQFQNNGVVDDSQLPKDRFSAERLKGVDSTLKIQPAKLEDSAVYLCASSSYRGDGYTFGSGTRLTVV.

This clonotype was picked up many times. The chain employs TRBV6-2 or TRBV6-3 and TRBJ2-7; 8 nucleotides line up with TRBD1. This CDR3 region has 13 residues. The germline gives CDR1 MNHEY, CDR2 SVGEGT. Unmatched junction bases numbered 6, after V lost 7 bases and J lost 4 bases. The CDR3 sequence is CASNPTGEYEQYF. The CDR3 region has the DNA TGTGCCAGCAATCCGACAGGGGAGTACGAGCAGTACTTC.

This clonotype has more than one count but fewer than ten. This may arise from a read error, as a much more abundant clone is one base away. V and J are TRBV30 and TRBJ1-5; D is unresolved. The V end was cut by 4 bases, the J end by 4 bases, with 11 bases between. The length of the CDR3 is 13 residues. Per germline, CDR1 GTSNPN and CDR2 SVGIG (reference sequence). The CDR3 DNA reads TGTGCCTGGAATGTCGCCATAAATCAGCCCCAGCATTTT. Amino acids: CAWNVAINQPQHF.

The table lists this clonotype with many counts. The chain carries TRBV12-3 or TRBV12-4 and TRBJ2-7; D is unresolved. Trimming left V 3 bases short and J 1 base short, with 10 bases between. The CDR3 extends over 14 amino acids. The CDR3, as DNA: TGTGCCAGCAGTTTCCCTCCCCGTTCCTACGAGCAGTACTTC. Translated, it gives CASSFPPRSYEQYF.

The sample holds many counts of this clonotype. V usage is TRBV20-1 and J usage is TRBJ1-5; D remains unclear. There are 14 residues in the CDR3. The germline V gene has CDR1 DFQATT and CDR2 SNEGSKA (reference sequence). Trimming took off 0 bases at V and 4 bases at J, with 10 bases between the two ends. CDR3 bases: TGCAGTGCTAGAGATCTAACCGCTAATCAGCCCCAGCATTTT. It codes for CSARDLTANQPQHF.

CDR3 bases: TGTGCCATCAGTGAGTCGACCCAGGGGGCCAGTTCACCCCTCCACTTT. Residues: CAISESTQGASSPLHF. The rearrangement links TRBV10-3 to TRBJ1-6; 8 bases are a match to TRBD1. The CDR3 sequence is 16 residues long. The germline CDR1 and CDR2 sequences are ENHRY and SYGVKD. The V segment lost 0 bases and the J segment 9 bases; nucleotides outside the gene matches: 7.

This clonotype has at least ten counts. The CDR3, as DNA: TGTGCCAGCAGCCGAAGACAGGAAGCTTTCTTT. Translated: CASSRRQEAFF. The chain joins TRBV28 to TRBJ1-1; D perhaps matches TRBD1 (5 bases). Trimming removed 6 bases from V and 8 bases from J, with 10 bases in between. CDR1 is MDHEN, CDR2 SYDVKM, per germline. The CDR3 covers 11 residues.

The chain couples TRBV30 to TRBJ2-5, with D possibly being TRBD1 (6 bases). Trimming pared 4 bases from V and 1 base from J, leaving 13 bases between. The germline V gene has CDR1 GTSNPN and CDR2 SVGIG (reference sequence). This CDR3 has 14 residues. CDR3 in amino acids: CAWNKDRRQETQYF. In nucleotides, the CDR3 is TGTGCCTGGAATAAAGACAGGCGCCAAGAGACCCAGTACTTC. Full variable domain (rest looked up from reference TRBV30 and TRBJ2-5): SQTIHQWPATLVQPVGSPLSLECTVEGTSNPNLYWYRQAAGRGLQLLFYSVGIGQISSEVPQNLSASRPQDRQFILSSKKLLLSDSGFYLCAWNKDRRQETQYFGPGTRLLVL.

This clonotype has ten or more counts. The chain links TRBV19 to TRBJ1-1, with 7 bases fitting TRBD1. The J segment lost 1 base and the V segment lost 3 bases, leaving 5 bases of the junction unmatched. This CDR3 has 15 amino acids. CDR1 LNHDA and CDR2 SQIVND come from the germline V gene (reference sequence). The chain's CDR3 is CASSIGGTANTEAFF. The CDR3 coding sequence is TGTGCCAGTAGTATCGGCGGGACAGCGAACACTGAAGCTTTCTTT.

This clonotype has a count of ten or more. CDR3 sequence (DNA): TGTGCCAGCAGTCCTCCCCGGGACAGGGATCGCGAGCAGTACTTC. It encodes CASSPPRDRDREQYF. The V and J genes are TRBV6-1 and TRBJ2-7; 9 positions agree with TRBD1. Germline CDR1 MNHNS, CDR2 SASEGT. Losses at the gene ends were 5 bases for V and 6 bases for J; bases not matched to a gene: 11. This CDR3 contains 15 residues.

The J gene is TRBJ1-1, the V gene TRBV12-3 or TRBV12-4; D gene uncertain. V was clipped by 7 bases and J by 1 base, with 10 bases between them. CDR3 length: 13 amino acids. The CDR3 nucleotides read TGTGCCAGCAATGCCCTAAGGAACACTGAAGCTTTCTTT. This gives the protein CASNALRNTEAFF.

The V call is TRBV6-1, the J call TRBJ2-7; possible D gene TRBD2, 5 bases. Germline lookup yields CDR1 MNHNS and CDR2 SASEGT. Trimming removed 6 bases from V and 2 bases from J, with 14 bases in between. CDR3 length: 14 residues. The CDR3 DNA reads as TGTGCCAGCAGGCGGACTGAACGGGCCTACGAGCAGTACTTC. Amino acid sequence: CASRRTERAYEQYF.

The V gene is TRBV6-2 or TRBV6-3, the J gene TRBJ1-2, with D uncertain. CDR3 size: 19 residues. Trimming left V 5 bases short and J 0 bases short, with 25 bases between. From germline, CDR1 is MNHEY and CDR2 SVGEGT. DNA of the CDR3: TGTGCCAGCAGTCCTAGAGAGGTGAGACACGGAAGAGCTAACTATGGCTACACCTTC. Protein product: CASSPREVRHGRANYGYTF.

This clonotype was observed at least ten times. The chain combines TRBV28 with TRBJ2-7; the D gene is possibly TRBD1 (6 bases). CDR3 length equals 15 residues. V shed 2 bases and J shed 4 bases, with 15 bases lying between them. Germline V CDR1 and CDR2: MDHEN, SYDVKM. The CDR3: CASSLGDTTRYEQYF. The CDR3 DNA reads as TGTGCCAGCAGTTTAGGGGACACAACACGATACGAGCAGTACTTC.

This clonotype was observed many times. V and J are TRBV6-5 and TRBJ1-1; 8 positions match TRBD1. CDR1 and CDR2 from the germline V gene are MNHEY and SVGAGI. The CDR3 totals 16 residues. V trimming: 2 bases; J trimming: 1 base; junction bases outside the gene matches: 6. CDR3 coding DNA: TGTGCCAGCAGTTACGGGACAGGAGGAAAGAACACTGAAGCTTTCTTT. Translating gives CASSYGTGGKNTEAFF.

This clonotype was observed a few times. The chain has TRBV7-9 and TRBJ1-2, with D perhaps TRBD1 (5 bases). The V gene lost 8 bases and the J gene lost 4 bases, with 14 bases spanning the gap. CDR1 SEHNR and CDR2 FQNEAQ come from the germline V gene (reference sequence). The CDR3 contains 13 residues. This chain's CDR3 is CASADGAGYGYTF. CDR3 sequence (DNA): TGTGCCAGCGCAGATGGGGCGGGCTATGGCTACACCTTC. Supplemented by reference TRBV7-9 and TRBJ1-2, the full variable domain reads DTGVSQNPRHKITKRGQNVTFRCDPISEHNRLYWYRQTLGQGPEFLTYFQNEAQLEKSRLLSDRFSAERPKGSFSTLEIQRTEQGDSAMYLCASADGAGYGYTFGSGTRLTVV.

This clonotype has ten or more counts. CDR3 nucleotides: TGCAGTGCTGCAGGGCGTAGCAATCAGCCCCAGCATTTT. Protein product: CSAAGRSNQPQHF. The chain links TRBV20-1 to TRBJ1-5; perhaps TRBD1 as D (5 bases). The V gene's germline CDR1 is DFQATT and CDR2 SNEGSKA (reference sequence). V was cut by 5 bases and J by 0 bases, with 8 bases left in between. CDR3 size: 13 residues.

This chain uses TRBV7-2 with TRBJ1-1; D is ambiguous. CDR1 is SGHTA and CDR2 is FQGNSA in the germline V gene. The CDR3 extends over 13 amino acids. With 4 bases removed from V and 4 bases from J, the gap between germline ends came to 10 bases. The CDR3 here is CASSSGPRTEAFF. DNA for the CDR3: TGTGCCAGCAGCTCGGGCCCGCGCACTGAAGCTTTCTTT.

This clonotype was observed at least ten times. The rearrangement joins TRBV6-1 to TRBJ1-1, with TRBD1 identical over 7 bases. The CDR3 is made up of 15 amino acids. Germline-derived CDR1 and CDR2 are MNHNS and SASEGT. V shed 4 bases, J shed 1 base, and the junction held 6 bases outside the gene matches. This chain's CDR3 is CASSARGNGNTEAFF. CDR3 bases: TGTGCCAGCAGTGCCAGGGGGAATGGGAACACTGAAGCTTTCTTT.